The text below deals with one T cell receptor beta chain. What it binds is not known. The data belong to a study of T cell repertoires in cytomegalovirus infection. Background on the study: Recently described HLA-C-restricted plus well-studied HLA-B-restricted CMV epitopes were used. Both a matching HLA type and CMV infection were indicated by public TCR beta signatures.

The CDR3 sequence is 13 residues long. V was trimmed by 1 base and J by 8 bases, leaving 9 bases between them. The V gene's germline CDR1 is DFQATT and CDR2 SNEGSKA (reference sequence). Each CDR3 protein is one row after TCRdb ran MiXCR on the reads. This sample has 450,000 to 600,000 distinct CDR3 sequences, with approximately 42% found just once. Overall study results and limits: Ex vivo responses were dominated by HLA-C-restricted CMV-specific TCR beta clonotypes. There were carriers of CMV plus the relevant HLA, and cumulative public TCR beta family frequency identified them.

This sequence originates from a human donor in good health (CMV status not recorded). Some clones in this sample may be carry-over from other donors' samples. The specimen was cultured PBMCs, collected from culture after CMV antigen stimulation. The V call is TRBV20-1, the J call TRBJ1-6; the D gene is possibly TRBD1 (6 bases). The CDR3 protein is CSARGAGDSPLHF. The CDR3 coding sequence is TGCAGTGCTAGAGGGGCAGGGGATTCACCCCTCCACTTT.